This T cell receptor (beta chain) was identified during a study of CD8 T cells in ankylosing spondylitis. In making TCR beta libraries, quantitative 5'-RACE with molecular barcodes was used. TCRdb fed the 5' RACE reads into MiXCR, producing one record per CDR3 protein. The sample includes about 220,000 distinct CDR3 sequences, 20% to 30% of them seen just once. This clonotype was found many times. The antigen is not known. CDR1 is SGHTA, CDR2 FQGTGA, per germline. CDR3 length: 13 amino acids. V lost 2 bases to trimming and J lost 5 bases, with 9 bases between them. The study, taken as a whole, reports: Disease-linked clones, CD8+, were relatively rare in peripheral blood. Reportedly, significant enrichment of disease-linked clones occurred in matched ankylosing spondylitis synovial fluid.

The TCR comes from a male donor with ankylosing spondylitis or in good health (not recorded which). Sequencing input: blood, either unsorted or a sorted T cell fraction (not recorded which). The gene calls are TRBV7-3 and TRBJ1-1; D not certain. CDR3 nucleotides: TGTGCCAGCAGCTTAGGAGTGGTAACTGAAGCTTTCTTT. This sequence encodes CASSLGVVTEAFF.